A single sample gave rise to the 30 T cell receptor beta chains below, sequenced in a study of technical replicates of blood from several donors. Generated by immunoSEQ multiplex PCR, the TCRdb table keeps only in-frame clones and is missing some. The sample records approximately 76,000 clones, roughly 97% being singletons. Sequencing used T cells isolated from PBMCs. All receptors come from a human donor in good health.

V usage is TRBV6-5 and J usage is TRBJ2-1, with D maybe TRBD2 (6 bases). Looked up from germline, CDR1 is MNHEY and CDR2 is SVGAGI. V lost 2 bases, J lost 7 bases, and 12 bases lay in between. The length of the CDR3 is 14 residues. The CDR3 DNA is TGTGCCAGCAGTTACGGGAGGTTCGCAAATGAGCAGTTCTTC. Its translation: CASSYGRFANEQFF.

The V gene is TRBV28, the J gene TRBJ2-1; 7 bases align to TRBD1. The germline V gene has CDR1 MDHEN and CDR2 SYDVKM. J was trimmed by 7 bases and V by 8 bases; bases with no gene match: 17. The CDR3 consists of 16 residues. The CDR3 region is CASLPPPGTAKNEQFF. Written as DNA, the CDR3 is TGTGCCAGCTTGCCTCCGCCCGGGACAGCGAAAAATGAGCAGTTCTTC. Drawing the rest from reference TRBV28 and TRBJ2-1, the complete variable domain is DVKVTQSSRYLVKRTGEKVFLECVQDMDHENMFWYRQDPGLGLRLIYFSYDVKMKEKGDIPEGYSVSREKKERFSLILESASTNQTSMYLCASLPPPGTAKNEQFFGPGTRLTVL.

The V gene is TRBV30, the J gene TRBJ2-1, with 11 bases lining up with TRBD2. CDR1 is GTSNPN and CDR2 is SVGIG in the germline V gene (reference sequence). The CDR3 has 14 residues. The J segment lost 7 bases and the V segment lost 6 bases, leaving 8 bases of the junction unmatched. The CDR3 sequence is CACVAGGPGNEQFF. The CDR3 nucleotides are TGTGCCTGCGTAGCGGGGGGGCCGGGGAATGAGCAGTTCTTC.

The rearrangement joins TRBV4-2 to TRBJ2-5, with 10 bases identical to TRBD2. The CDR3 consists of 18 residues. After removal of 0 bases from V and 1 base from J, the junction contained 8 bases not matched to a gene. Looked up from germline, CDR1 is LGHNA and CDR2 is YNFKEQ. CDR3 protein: CASSQDLRLAGGQETQYF. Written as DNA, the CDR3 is TGTGCCAGCAGCCAAGATTTGAGGTTAGCGGGGGGCCAAGAGACCCAGTACTTC.

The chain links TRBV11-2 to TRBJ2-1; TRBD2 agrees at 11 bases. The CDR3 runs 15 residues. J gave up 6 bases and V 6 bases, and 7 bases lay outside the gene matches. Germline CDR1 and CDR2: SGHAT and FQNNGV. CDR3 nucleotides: TGTGCCAGCAGGCCCGCACTAGCGGGAGTCAATGAGCAGTTCTTC. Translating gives CASRPALAGVNEQFF. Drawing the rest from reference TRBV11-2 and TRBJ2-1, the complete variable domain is EAGVAQSPRYKIIEKRQSVAFWCNPISGHATLYWYQQILGQGPKLLIQFQNNGVVDDSQLPKDRFSAERLKGVDSTLKIQPAKLEDSAVYLCASRPALAGVNEQFFGPGTRLTVL.

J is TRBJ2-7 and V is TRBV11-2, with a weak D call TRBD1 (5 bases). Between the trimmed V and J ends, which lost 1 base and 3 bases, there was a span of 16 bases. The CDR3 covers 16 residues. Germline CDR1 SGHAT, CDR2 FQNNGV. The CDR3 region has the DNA TGTGCCAGCAGCTTAGCCCCGGCACAGGCCGACTACGAGCAGTACTTC. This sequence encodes CASSLAPAQADYEQYF.

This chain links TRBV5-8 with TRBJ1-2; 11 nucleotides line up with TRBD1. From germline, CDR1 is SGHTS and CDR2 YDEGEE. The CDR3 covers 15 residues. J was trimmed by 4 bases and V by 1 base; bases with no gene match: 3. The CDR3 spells CASSLRDRGVYGYTF. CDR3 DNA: TGTGCCAGCAGCTTGAGGGACAGGGGGGTCTATGGCTACACCTTC.

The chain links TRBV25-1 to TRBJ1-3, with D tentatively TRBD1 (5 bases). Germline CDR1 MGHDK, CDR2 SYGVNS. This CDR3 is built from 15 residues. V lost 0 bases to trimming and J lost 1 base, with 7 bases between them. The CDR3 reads CASSEYYRSGNTIYF. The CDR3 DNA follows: TGTGCCAGCAGTGAATATTACAGGTCTGGAAACACCATATATTTT. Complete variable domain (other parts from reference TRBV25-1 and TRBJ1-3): EADIYQTPRYLVIGTGKKITLECSQTMGHDKMYWYQQDPGMELHLIHYSYGVNSTEKGDLSSESTVSRIRTEHFPLTLESARPSHTSQYLCASSEYYRSGNTIYFGEGSWLTVV.

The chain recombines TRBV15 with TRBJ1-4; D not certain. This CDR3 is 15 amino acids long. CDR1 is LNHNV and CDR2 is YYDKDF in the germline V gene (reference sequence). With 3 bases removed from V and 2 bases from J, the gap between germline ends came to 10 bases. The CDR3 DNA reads TGTGCCACCAGCAGGGGAGGGAGCACTAATGAAAAACTGTTTTTT. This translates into CATSRGGSTNEKLFF.

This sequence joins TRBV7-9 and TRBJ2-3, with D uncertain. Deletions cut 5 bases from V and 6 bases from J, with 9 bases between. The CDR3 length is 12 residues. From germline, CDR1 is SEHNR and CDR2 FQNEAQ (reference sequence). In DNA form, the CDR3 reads TGTGCCAGCAGCCCTAGGTGGGATACGCAGTATTTT. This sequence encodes CASSPRWDTQYF.

CDR3 sequence reads: CSVSPGEETQYF. The CDR3 DNA follows: TGCAGCGTGTCGCCGGGGGAAGAGACCCAGTACTTC. The rearrangement uses TRBV29-1 and TRBJ2-5; a weak D match, TRBD2 (6 bases). Germline-derived CDR1 and CDR2 are SQVTM and ANQGSEA. CDR3 size: 12 residues. V lost 6 bases and J lost 3, with 11 bases in between. Full variable domain (outside the CDR3, taken from reference TRBV29-1 and TRBJ2-5): SAVISQKPSRDICQRGTSLTIQCQVDSQVTMMFWYRQQPGQSLTLIATANQGSEATYESGFVIDKFPISRPNLTFSTLTVSNMSPEDSSIYLCSVSPGEETQYFGPGTRLLVL.

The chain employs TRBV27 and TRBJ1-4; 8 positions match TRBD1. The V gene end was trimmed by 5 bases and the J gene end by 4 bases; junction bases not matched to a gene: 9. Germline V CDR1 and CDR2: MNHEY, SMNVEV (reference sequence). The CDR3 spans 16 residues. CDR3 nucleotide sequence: TGTGCCAGCAGTCGGCAACAGGGGGGGTTTAATGAAAAACTGTTTTTT. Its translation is CASSRQQGGFNEKLFF.

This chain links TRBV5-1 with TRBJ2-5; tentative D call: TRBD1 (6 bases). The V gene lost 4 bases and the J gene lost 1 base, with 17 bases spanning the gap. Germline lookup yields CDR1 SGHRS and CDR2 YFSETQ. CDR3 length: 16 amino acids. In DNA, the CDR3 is TGCGCCAGCAGCCTACGCGGACAGACTTTCCAAGAGACCCAGTACTTC. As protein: CASSLRGQTFQETQYF.

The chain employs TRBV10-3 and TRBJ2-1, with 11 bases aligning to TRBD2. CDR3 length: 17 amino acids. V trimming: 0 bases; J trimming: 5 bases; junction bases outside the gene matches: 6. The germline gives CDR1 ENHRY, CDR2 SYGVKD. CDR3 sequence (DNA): TGTGCCATCAGTGAGTCGAGCGGGACTAGCGGCCACAATGAGCAGTTCTTC. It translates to CAISESSGTSGHNEQFF.

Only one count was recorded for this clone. The CDR3 region is CATSTFDRDSYEQYF. In nucleotides, the CDR3 is TGTGCCACCAGTACTTTTGACAGGGACTCCTACGAGCAGTACTTC. The genes are TRBV15 and TRBJ2-7, with 7 bases identical to TRBD1. Germline CDR1 is LNHNV and CDR2 is YYDKDF (reference sequence). The trim removed 6 bases at V and 0 bases at J, leaving 8 bases unmatched. This CDR3 contains 15 residues.

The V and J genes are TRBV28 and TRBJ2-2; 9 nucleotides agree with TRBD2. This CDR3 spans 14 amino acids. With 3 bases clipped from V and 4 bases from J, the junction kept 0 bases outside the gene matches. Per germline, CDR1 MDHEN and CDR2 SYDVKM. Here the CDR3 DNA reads TGTGCCAGCAGTTTGCGGGGGGGCACCGGGGAGCTGTTTTTT. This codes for CASSLRGGTGELFF.

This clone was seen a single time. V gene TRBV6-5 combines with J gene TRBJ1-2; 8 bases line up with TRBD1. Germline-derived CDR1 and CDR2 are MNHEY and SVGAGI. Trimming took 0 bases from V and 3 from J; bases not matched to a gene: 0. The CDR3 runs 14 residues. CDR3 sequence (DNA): TGTGCCAGCAGTTACTCGGACAGGGACTATGGCTACACCTTC. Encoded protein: CASSYSDRDYGYTF.

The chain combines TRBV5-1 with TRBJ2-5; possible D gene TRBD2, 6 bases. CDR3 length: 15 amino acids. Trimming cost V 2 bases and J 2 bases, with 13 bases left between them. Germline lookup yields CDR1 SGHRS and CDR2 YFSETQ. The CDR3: CASSFRAGLQETQYF. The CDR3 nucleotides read TGCGCCAGCAGCTTTAGAGCGGGCCTTCAAGAGACCCAGTACTTC.

For the CDR3, the DNA is TGTGCCAGCAGGCCGGGACAGGGGTCCCAAGAGACCCAGTACTTC. Its protein product is CASRPGQGSQETQYF. The chain carries TRBV6-1 and TRBJ2-5; 10 bases align to TRBD1. The CDR3 runs 15 residues. Germline V gene lookup returns CDR1 MNHNS and CDR2 SASEGT. Trimming cost V 6 bases and J 1 base; bases outside gene matches: 5.

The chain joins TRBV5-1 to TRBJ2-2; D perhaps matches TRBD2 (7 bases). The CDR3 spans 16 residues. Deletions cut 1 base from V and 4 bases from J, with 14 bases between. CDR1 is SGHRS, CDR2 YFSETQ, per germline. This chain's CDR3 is CASSLRAGALTGELFF. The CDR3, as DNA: TGCGCCAGCAGCTTGAGGGCGGGGGCGCTCACCGGGGAGCTGTTTTTT.

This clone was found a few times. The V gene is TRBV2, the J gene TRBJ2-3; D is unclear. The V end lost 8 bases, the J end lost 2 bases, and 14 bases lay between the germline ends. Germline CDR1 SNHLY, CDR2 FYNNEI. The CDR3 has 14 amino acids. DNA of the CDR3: TGTGCCAGCCTCTACCAAGAACTCACAGATACGCAGTATTTT. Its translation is CASLYQELTDTQYF. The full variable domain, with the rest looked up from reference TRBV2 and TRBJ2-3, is EPEVTQTPSHQVTQMGQEVILRCVPISNHLYFYWYRQILGQKVEFLVSFYNNEISEKSEIFDDQFSVERPDGSNFTLKIRSTKLEDSAMYFCASLYQELTDTQYFGPGTRLTVL.

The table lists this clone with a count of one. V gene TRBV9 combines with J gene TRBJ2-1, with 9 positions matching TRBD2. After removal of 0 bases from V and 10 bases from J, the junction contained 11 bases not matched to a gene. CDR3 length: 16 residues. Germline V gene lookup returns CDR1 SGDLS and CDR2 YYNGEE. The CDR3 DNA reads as TGTGCCAGCAGCGTAGACGGCGGGGGGGGGTTTCAGGAGCAGTTCTTC. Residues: CASSVDGGGGFQEQFF. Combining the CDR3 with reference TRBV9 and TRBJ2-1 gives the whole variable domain DSGVTQTPKHLITATGQRVTLRCSPRSGDLSVYWYQQSLDQGLQFLIQYYNGEERAKGNILERFSAQQFPDLHSELNLSSLELGDSALYFCASSVDGGGGFQEQFFGPGTRLTVL.

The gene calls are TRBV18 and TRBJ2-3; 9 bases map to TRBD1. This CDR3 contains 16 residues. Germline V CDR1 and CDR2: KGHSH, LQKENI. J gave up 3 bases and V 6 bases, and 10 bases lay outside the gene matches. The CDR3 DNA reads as TGTGCCAGCTCTCCGGGACAGGGATATCGGACAGATACGCAGTATTTT. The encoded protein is CASSPGQGYRTDTQYF.

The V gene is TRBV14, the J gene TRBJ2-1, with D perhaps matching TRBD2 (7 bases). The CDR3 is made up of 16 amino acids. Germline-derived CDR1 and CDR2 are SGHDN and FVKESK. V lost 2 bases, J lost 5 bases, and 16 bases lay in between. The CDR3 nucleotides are TGTGCCAGCAGCCAAAGGGGAGGGGGATCGAACAATGAGCAGTTCTTC. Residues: CASSQRGGGSNNEQFF. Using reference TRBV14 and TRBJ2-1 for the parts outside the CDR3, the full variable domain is EAGVTQFPSHSVIEKGQTVTLRCDPISGHDNLYWYRRVMGKEIKFLLHFVKESKQDESGMPNNRFLAERTGGTYSTLKVQPAELEDSGVYFCASSQRGGGSNNEQFFGPGTRLTVL.

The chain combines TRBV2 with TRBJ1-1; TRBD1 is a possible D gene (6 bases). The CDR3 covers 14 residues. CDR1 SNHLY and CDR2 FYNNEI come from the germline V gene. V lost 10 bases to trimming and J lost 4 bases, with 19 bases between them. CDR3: CAIYVDRGGTEAFF. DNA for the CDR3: TGTGCCATCTACGTCGATCGAGGGGGCACTGAAGCTTTCTTT.

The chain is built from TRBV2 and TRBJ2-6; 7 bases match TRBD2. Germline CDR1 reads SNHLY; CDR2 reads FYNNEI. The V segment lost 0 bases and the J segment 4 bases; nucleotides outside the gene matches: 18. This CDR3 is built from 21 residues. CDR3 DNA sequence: TGTGCCAGCAGTGAAGCGCTCATTGGGAGGGGCAAGAACGGCGGGGCCAACGTCCTGACTTTC. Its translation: CASSEALIGRGKNGGANVLTF.

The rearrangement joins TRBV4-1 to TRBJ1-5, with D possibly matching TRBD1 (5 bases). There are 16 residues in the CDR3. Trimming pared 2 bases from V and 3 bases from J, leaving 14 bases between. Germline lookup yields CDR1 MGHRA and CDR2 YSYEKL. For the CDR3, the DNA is TGCGCCAGCAGCCAAACTCAGGGATGGTCCAATCAGCCCCAGCATTTT. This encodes CASSQTQGWSNQPQHF.

The CDR3, as DNA: TGTGCCAGTCTGAGGGACTCACCCACAGATACGCAGTATTTT. It yields the protein CASLRDSPTDTQYF. This sequence joins TRBV6-4 and TRBJ2-3, with a possible D match to TRBD2 (6 bases). The CDR3 loop spans 14 amino acids. Germline values: CDR1 MRHNA, CDR2 SNTAGT. Trimming removed 9 bases from V and 2 bases from J, with 15 bases in between.

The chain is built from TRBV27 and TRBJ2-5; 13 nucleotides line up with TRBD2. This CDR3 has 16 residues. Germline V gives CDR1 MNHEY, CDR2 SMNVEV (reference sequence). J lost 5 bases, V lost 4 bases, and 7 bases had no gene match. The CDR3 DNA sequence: TGTGCCAGCAGTTCTACTAGCGGGAGGGCCGGGGAGACCCAGTACTTC. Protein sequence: CASSSTSGRAGETQYF.

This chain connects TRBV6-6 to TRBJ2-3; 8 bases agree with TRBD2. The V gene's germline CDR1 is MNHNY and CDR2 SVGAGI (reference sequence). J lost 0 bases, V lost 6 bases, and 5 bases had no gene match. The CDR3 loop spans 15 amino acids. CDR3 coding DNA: TGTGCCAGCAGCGAGGGACTAGAGAGCACAGATACGCAGTATTTT. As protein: CASSEGLESTDTQYF.